This T cell receptor (beta chain) was recorded in a study of control samples from healthy donors and cancer patients. Assay: immunoSEQ multiplex PCR; the TCRdb copy retains only in-frame clones and omits some. The sample consists of some 130,000 clones, roughly 89% of them appearing once. Germline lookup yields CDR1 SGHTA and CDR2 FQGNSA. The CDR3 extends over 14 amino acids. With V trimmed by 3 bases and J by 5 bases, 3 bases remained unmatched. This clone occurred once. V is TRBV7-2 and J is TRBJ2-5, with TRBD1 identical over 10 bases. Sequenced material: blood. The source of this sequence is a man younger than 35 in good health. This CDR3 reads CASSLTGGFETQYF. CDR3 bases: TGTGCCAGCAGCTTGACAGGGGGCTTCGAGACCCAGTACTTC.